The 17 T cell receptor beta chains reported below all come from one sample, sequenced in a study of blood T cell repertoires in COVID-19 (TCRdb year 2020). Library generation was performed with the immunoSEQ multiplex PCR assay. What TCRdb holds here is the immuneACCESS table cut down to in-frame rearrangements. Part of the clones is not present; checked against another copy, under half of the missing clones reflect an unresolved V gene, and the others are unexplained. This sample lists about 130,000 clones; roughly 75% were detected once. The ten largest account for approximately 6% of the sample. Sequenced: PBMCs or T cells enriched from blood (not recorded which). Receptors were obtained from a woman between 45 and 60 years old who had recovered from COVID-19.

The V and J genes are TRBV5-1 and TRBJ2-2; D might be TRBD1 (6 bases). V dropped 3 bases and J dropped 5 bases, with 14 bases sitting between them. CDR3 size: 15 residues. Per the germline V gene, CDR1 is SGHRS and CDR2 is YFSETQ. Here the CDR3 reads CASSSGLGATGELFF. DNA for the CDR3: TGCGCCAGCAGCTCCGGGTTGGGGGCGACCGGGGAGCTGTTTTTT.

The chain combines TRBV3-1 (or the pseudogene TRBV3-2) with TRBJ1-2; 7 bases map to TRBD1. Per the germline V gene, CDR1 is LGHDT and CDR2 is YNNKEL (reference sequence). The length of the CDR3 is 14 residues. The trim removed 0 bases at V and 7 bases at J, leaving 5 bases unmatched. CDR3 nucleotide sequence: TGTGCCAGCAGCCAAGACGACAGGGATGCTGGCTACACCTTC. Translating it yields CASSQDDRDAGYTF.

The chain uses TRBV6-5 and TRBJ2-2, with TRBD1 identical over 10 bases. Looked up from germline, CDR1 is MNHEY and CDR2 is SVGAGI. This CDR3 spans 15 amino acids. Trimming cost V 5 bases and J 6 bases; bases outside gene matches: 6. This chain's CDR3 is CASSPGTGEAGELFF. In DNA form, the CDR3 reads TGTGCCAGCAGTCCCGGGACAGGGGAGGCCGGGGAGCTGTTTTTT.

This rearrangement joins TRBV3-1 (or the pseudogene TRBV3-2) to TRBJ2-3; maybe TRBD2 (6 bases). V was clipped by 4 bases and J by 6 bases, with 20 bases between them. This CDR3 is built from 16 residues. The germline V gene has CDR1 LGHDT and CDR2 YNNKEL (reference sequence). CDR3 nucleotide sequence: TGTGCCAGCAGCCCCCAGACTAGATTGAACAGCGATACGCAGTATTTT. It codes for CASSPQTRLNSDTQYF.

The gene calls are TRBV2 and TRBJ2-7; 8 nucleotides line up with TRBD1. The CDR3 is 14 amino acids. Trimming at V came to 6 bases and at J to 5 bases, leaving 9 bases not matched to a gene. Germline V CDR1 and CDR2: SNHLY, FYNNEI. CDR3 amino acids: CASRGPGQVDEQYF. The CDR3 nucleotides are TGTGCCAGCAGAGGACCGGGACAGGTGGACGAGCAGTACTTC.

This chain connects TRBV9 to TRBJ1-6, with TRBD1 matching 9 bases. V lost 4 bases, J lost 10 bases, and 6 bases stayed unmatched. The CDR3 has 14 residues. Germline V gene data show CDR1 as SGDLS and CDR2 as YYNGEE. The CDR3 sequence: CASSLDRGGSPLHF. CDR3 nucleotide sequence: TGTGCCAGCAGCTTGGACAGGGGAGGCTCACCCCTCCACTTT. Full variable domain (missing parts from reference TRBV9 and TRBJ1-6): DSGVTQTPKHLITATGQRVTLRCSPRSGDLSVYWYQQSLDQGLQFLIQYYNGEERAKGNILERFSAQQFPDLHSELNLSSLELGDSALYFCASSLDRGGSPLHFGNGTRLTVT.

J is TRBJ1-6 and V is TRBV3-1 (or the pseudogene TRBV3-2); D is possibly TRBD1 (5 bases). The CDR3 contains 13 residues. V lost 4 bases and J lost 6, with 7 bases in between. Germline CDR1 is LGHDT and CDR2 is YNNKEL (reference sequence). The CDR3 DNA follows: TGTGCCAGCAGCCTGACAGTTAATTCACCCCTCCACTTT. Residues: CASSLTVNSPLHF.

The V and J genes are TRBV28 and TRBJ1-5; 7 nucleotides align to TRBD1. Germline V lookup: CDR1 MDHEN, CDR2 SYDVKM. J gave up 3 bases and V 6 bases, and 14 bases lay outside the gene matches. The CDR3 is 17 amino acids. CDR3 sequence (DNA): TGTGCCAGCAGCTCCACGCCCGGGACAGCCTTCAATCAGCCCCAGCATTTT. Protein product: CASSSTPGTAFNQPQHF.

CDR3 DNA sequence: TGTGCCAGCAGCCAAGGACAGGACAGGGGCGGCTACACCTTC. Translated: CASSQGQDRGGYTF. The chain couples TRBV3-1 (or the pseudogene TRBV3-2) to TRBJ1-2; 9 bases line up with TRBD1. Per the germline V gene, CDR1 is LGHDT and CDR2 is YNNKEL (reference sequence). This CDR3 is built from 14 residues. The V and J ends lost 1 base and 8 bases, in that order; junction bases with no gene match: 5.

J is TRBJ1-5 and V is TRBV28; no clear D. Trimming removed 6 bases from V and 4 bases from J, with 22 bases in between. The germline V gene encodes CDR1 MDHEN and CDR2 SYDVKM. The CDR3 sequence is 17 residues long. This CDR3 is CASRTSNLGRVNQPQHF. The CDR3 coding sequence is TGTGCCAGCAGAACCTCGAATCTAGGGAGGGTGAATCAGCCCCAGCATTTT. The full variable domain, rest sourced from reference TRBV28 and TRBJ1-5, is DVKVTQSSRYLVKRTGEKVFLECVQDMDHENMFWYRQDPGLGLRLIYFSYDVKMKEKGDIPEGYSVSREKKERFSLILESASTNQTSMYLCASRTSNLGRVNQPQHFGDGTRLSIL.

This chain links TRBV18 with TRBJ1-5; the match to TRBD1 covers 8 bases. V dropped 3 bases and J dropped 5; count of bases not matched to a gene: 6. The germline CDR1 and CDR2 sequences are KGHSH and LQKENI. The CDR3 runs to 15 residues. CDR3 sequence reads: CASSPQTGADQPQHF. CDR3 nucleotide sequence: TGTGCCAGCTCACCCCAGACAGGGGCGGATCAGCCCCAGCATTTT. Supplemented by reference TRBV18 and TRBJ1-5, the full variable domain reads NAGVMQNPRHLVRRRGQEARLRCSPMKGHSHVYWYRQLPEEGLKFMVYLQKENIIDESGMPKERFSAEFPKEGPSILRIQQVVRGDSAAYFCASSPQTGADQPQHFGDGTRLSIL.

This CDR3 reads CASSNRLGTGGGGDTEAFF. The CDR3 region has the DNA TGTGCCAGCAGCAACAGGCTCGGGACAGGGGGCGGCGGGGACACTGAAGCTTTCTTT. The chain combines TRBV7-3 with TRBJ1-1; 12 positions agree with TRBD1. Germline-derived CDR1 and CDR2 are SGHTA and FQGTGA. After removal of 5 bases from V and 3 bases from J, the junction contained 16 bases not matched to a gene. This CDR3 region has 19 residues.

V gene TRBV18 combines with J gene TRBJ2-7, with 10 bases fitting TRBD1. This CDR3 is 15 amino acids long. The V segment lost 8 bases and the J segment 6 bases; nucleotides outside the gene matches: 13. Germline-derived CDR1 and CDR2 are KGHSH and LQKENI. The CDR3 is CASTSGTGERGEQYF. CDR3 in DNA: TGTGCCAGCACATCCGGGACAGGGGAAAGGGGCGAGCAGTACTTC.

The rearrangement uses TRBV5-5 and TRBJ2-1; D uncertain. The CDR3 runs to 12 residues. Trimming removed 4 bases at V and 10 bases at J, with 12 bases between. The germline gives CDR1 SGHKS, CDR2 YYEKEE (reference sequence). CDR3 sequence (DNA): TGTGCCAGCAGCCTCCGCCTACTCGAGCAGTTCTTC. Translating it yields CASSLRLLEQFF.

This sequence joins TRBV9 and TRBJ1-4, with D unresolved. V lost 2 bases and J 0 bases, leaving 5 bases between the germline ends. The germline CDR1 and CDR2 sequences are SGDLS and YYNGEE. CDR3 length equals 14 residues. As DNA, the CDR3 is TGTGCCAGCAGCGTCCAGTCAACTAATGAAAAACTGTTTTTT. Residues: CASSVQSTNEKLFF.

The chain links TRBV11-3 to TRBJ2-1; D remains unclear. Germline V lookup: CDR1 SGHNT, CDR2 YENEEA. V gave up 1 base and J gave up 3 bases, with 7 bases separating them. The CDR3 loop spans 14 amino acids. In DNA form, the CDR3 reads TGTGCCAGCAGCTTAGGACACGGCTACAATGAGCAGTTCTTC. It codes for CASSLGHGYNEQFF.

This clone was observed once. The genes are TRBV18 and TRBJ1-2; D call uncertain. The V end was cut by 2 bases, the J end by 4 bases, with 14 bases between. The CDR3 runs to 15 residues. Germline V gene data show CDR1 as KGHSH and CDR2 as LQKENI. The CDR3 spells CASSPSEDLAYGYTF. CDR3 coding DNA: TGTGCCAGCTCACCATCGGAGGATTTGGCCTATGGCTACACCTTC.